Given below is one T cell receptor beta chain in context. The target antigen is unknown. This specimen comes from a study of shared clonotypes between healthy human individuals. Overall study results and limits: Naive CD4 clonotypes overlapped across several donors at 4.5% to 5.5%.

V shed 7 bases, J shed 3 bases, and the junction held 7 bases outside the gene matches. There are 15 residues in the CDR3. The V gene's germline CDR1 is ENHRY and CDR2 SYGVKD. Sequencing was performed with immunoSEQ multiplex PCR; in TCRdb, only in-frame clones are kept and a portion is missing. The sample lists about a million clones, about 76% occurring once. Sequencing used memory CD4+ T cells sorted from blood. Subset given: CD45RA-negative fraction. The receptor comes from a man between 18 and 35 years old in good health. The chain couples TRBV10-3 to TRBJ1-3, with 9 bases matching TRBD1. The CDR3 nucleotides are TGTGCCATCAAGGACGCGACAGGGGGTGGAAACACCATATATTTT. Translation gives CAIKDATGGGNTIYF.